What follows describes a single T cell receptor (beta chain). This clone has just a few counts. This clone's antigen is unknown. Base qualities are not recorded, but no much larger clone differs from it by a single base. The cohort consisted of 600 or so healthy bone marrow donors. Cohort members were all nominally healthy when sampled, although unrecorded immune exposures were likely present. The donor was CMV seropositive and was included in the group of 270 or so seropositive cohort members. A peripheral blood sample was provided by each donor, and peripheral blood mononuclear cells were used for TCR beta sequencing. The Qiagen DNeasy Blood Extraction Kit was used to extract genomic DNA from the blood cell samples. The data were taken from a study of cytomegalovirus exposure and HLA in healthy donors (TCRdb year 2017). About the full investigation: An earlier analysis of 550 to 700 of the donors reported more than 250 Gb of sequence data and 120 million or so unique TCR beta sequences from 150 million to 200 million T cells. In an earlier analysis of a few hundred of the donors, high-throughput TCR beta sequencing was used to judge whether each TCR beta V gene segment behaved as functional or pseudogenic. In a later analysis, previously published TCR beta repertoires from 550 to 750 donors were re-analyzed and high-resolution HLA genotyping was added so that TCR occurrence patterns could be studied. The aim of the study was to test whether cataloging public T cell receptors could identify signatures of past pathogen exposure. The later analysis used no new phenotypic data to find candidate immune exposures, relying instead on TCR beta sequences and their occurrence across donors. An early release that covered several hundred HLA-typed donors contained about 300 gigabases of sequencing data and tens of millions of unique TCR sequences. The study profiled the T cell repertoires of some 610 subjects by immunosequencing and related them to cytomegalovirus serostatus. Donor age, sex, ethnicity and CMV serostatus were compiled alongside the repertoire data. Among the 398 genotyped donors, around 81% belonged to the genetic ancestry cluster associated with self-reported Caucasian donors. Every repertoire in the discovery cohort had been generated on one and the same sequencing platform. Typing coverage varied by locus: about 620-640 donors for A, B, C, DRB1 and DQB1; 500 to 550 for DQA1; about 600 for DPA1; 450 to 480 for DPB1. Among about 370 genotyped donors of the cohort, an average of around 220,000 unique TCR beta nucleotide sequences was sequenced per donor, of which roughly 18% were non-productive. Besides the first cohort of hundreds of subjects, a separate validation cohort made up of 120 different subjects was used. A later genetic analysis took genome-wide SNP genotypes for 398 of the 666 donors and used that subset as a discovery cohort. The study combined high-throughput TCR immunosequencing, statistical association of individual TCRs with disease status, and machine learning to predict cytomegalovirus infection status. About five DR-DQ haplotypes were treated as single units for association and clustering because of strong linkage in the cohort. HLA typing included class I and class II loci at four-digit resolution.

According to the germline V gene, CDR1 reads SGDLS and CDR2 reads YYNGEE. From cysteine to phenylalanine, the CDR3 is 15 amino acids long. Only the CDR3 region is kept as DNA, spanning 45 bases read in frame from base 1. V lost 6 bases and J lost 4 bases, and the count of bases not matched to a germline gene is 6. Study-level results and caveats: Compared with equally common non-associated chains, HLA-associated TCR beta chains in a later analysis were more clonally expanded and had lower generation probabilities. The study gave a list of roughly 150 TCR beta chains associated with cytomegalovirus. A later analysis found that TCR association rates varied across HLA loci, with DRB1 alleles showing the most associated TCRs and HLA-C alleles the fewest. When HLA alleles, especially DR and DQ, strongly co-occurred, TCR associations were difficult to assign to individual alleles. A few of the identified cytomegalovirus-associated TCR beta chains were confirmed in vitro to be specific for cytomegalovirus antigens. The presence/absence analyses assumed that sequencing depth was roughly uniform across donors, and that assumption may not be true. The 87-base-pair reads could not distinguish some IMGT-functional V segments, including TRBV6-2 and TRBV6-3, so those segments were excluded. Compared with the roughly 700-donor mean, donors in an Asian-associated ancestry cluster had fewer N-insertions in productive TCRs, according to a later genetic analysis. A further reported finding was that TCR beta sequences accurately predicted the HLA-A and HLA-B alleles for most subjects in the first cohort. A later analysis reported that several top co-occurrence clusters appeared linked to parvovirus B19, influenza, CMV and Epstein-Barr virus. Only TCR beta chains were sequenced in this cohort, and the absence of alpha or paired-chain data limited detectable features. Because counts were too low, roughly 17 rarely observed V segments, including chromosome 9 orphons, were left out of the earlier analysis of 587 of the donors. The classifier was reported to diagnose cytomegalovirus status with high specificity and sensitivity in both the original and validation cohorts. A group of highly shared sequence variants was considered likely to be a technical artifact of the sequencing pipeline. The authors suggested that the approach could potentially be generalized to other disease states and immunological phenotypes. Correlated functional status among segregating V segments might reflect linkage disequilibrium, but an unknown experimental factor could not be ruled out. Immune exposure information for the cohort was limited to CMV serostatus. A later analysis associated 17,000 or so TCR beta sequences with specific HLA alleles at a false discovery rate of 0.05. HLA typing was unavailable for some donors at each locus, so association tests used only the typed subset. An association between a missense DCLRE1C variant and V-gene and J-gene trimming of TCR beta chains was found in a later genetic analysis and replicated in an independent cohort. While some public TCRs were present in many individuals, most TCR sequences turned up only very rarely across donors. Most CMV-associated TCR beta chains appeared to be HLA-restricted in a later analysis, and the HLA associations seemed to be driven largely by CMV exposure. An earlier analysis of approximately 530 of the donors showed that most TCR beta V segments appeared in productive rearrangements either about 87% or about 30% of the time, which broadly matched IMGT annotations.

The library was generated by the immunoSEQ multiplex PCR assay. The multiplex PCR relied on a mix of 60 forward primers for TCR Vbeta segments and 13 reverse primers for TCR Jbeta segments. The CDR3 region of rearranged TCR beta genes was amplified from genomic DNA by a multiplex PCR assay. The Illumina HiSeq System was used to sequence the amplified TCR beta libraries as 87-base-pair reads. On the authors' methods: A later analysis counted some 74 million unique TCR beta chains across the 550 to 750 repertoires, and some 11 million of these chains were shared by at least two donors. A nearest-neighbor algorithm error-corrected the raw reads and collapsed the reads into unique sequences, merging closely related sequences to remove PCR and sequencing errors. Alignment of CDR3 sequences to IMGT reference sequences was used to assign V, D and J gene segments. For a sequence to be retained, a match of at least six nucleotides was required to both a V gene segment and a J gene segment. Rearrangements were called productive when the CDR3 lacked stop codons and stayed in frame with V and J; all others were non-productive. Following IMGT convention, CDR3 was defined as the stretch from the second conserved V-encoded cysteine to the conserved J-encoded phenylalanine. The earlier analysis of a few hundred of the donors excluded any sequence lacking an unambiguous match to a single V gene segment. An earlier analysis of just under 600 of the donors called V segments functional above 56.7% productive rearrangements and segregating when the between-donor standard deviation exceeded 5%. A statistical classification framework was built for diagnosing cytomegalovirus status from the catalog of TCR beta chain sequences. In a later analysis, V and J genes were assigned by comparing TCR nucleotide sequences against IMGT/GENE-DB human TR gene sequences. A later analysis assigned CDR3 sequences and most-parsimonious VDJ recombination scenarios with the TCRdist pipeline. In a later analysis, each TCR beta chain was defined by its CDR3 amino acid sequence together with its V-gene family, and reads without a unique V-gene family were excluded. To address suspected cross-contamination and a sequencing artifact, a later analysis removed a few hundred highly shared, low-generation-probability nucleotide sequences. A later analysis calculated a clonal expansion index for each public chain from normalized within-repertoire ranks of inferred template counts. In a later analysis, generation probabilities were computed with a VDJ recombination model fitted to out-of-frame rearrangements, and the resulting probabilities were checked against IGoR. In a later analysis, hypergeometric tests were used to score TCR-TCR, TCR-HLA and TCR-CMV co-occurrence, with a repertoire-size bias correction applied to TCR pairs. False discovery rates were estimated in a later analysis by permuting HLA or CMV assignments 20 times. In a later analysis, co-occurring TCRs were grouped using DBSCAN, and TCRdist sequence similarity was added for clustering within HLA-allele-positive subsets. For co-occurrence clustering, repertoires with fewer than 30,000 or more than 120,000 public chains were excluded, along with four or five repertoires with anomalous nucleotide sharing. This immuneACCESS table, as held by TCRdb, lists in-frame sequences with V and J called but not all clones. Of the missing ones, under half trace to an unresolved V gene in checked studies; the others have no known cause. V, J and clone size are those of that table, while D and trimming were read from the DNA. The sample profile shows approximately 120,000 clones; around 77% of them were found once. Around 13% of the sample goes to the ten largest clones.

The receptor chain draws on TRBV9 and TRBJ2-2; TRBD2 lines up with 10 middle nucleotides. What was sequenced was PBMCs. The clonotype was recovered from a middle-aged woman in good health and CMV-seropositive. At the DNA level, the sequence is TGTGCCAGCAAAGCGGGAGGGCCGGGCACCGGGGAGCTGTTTTTT. This encodes CASKAGGPGTGELFF.